One sample yielded the 8 T cell receptor beta chains listed below, sequenced in a study of Tregs in tolerant kidney transplant recipients (dated by TCRdb to between 2018 and 2020). Library preparation used the immunoSEQ multiplex PCR assay. Imported from immuneACCESS, the table was reduced by TCRdb to in-frame sequences with V and J called. These copies leave out some clones; in studies compared against another copy, an unresolved V gene accounts for under half, and the cause of the remainder is not known. Present in this sample are about 240,000 clones, approximately 84% of which were seen just once. The ten largest clones add up to around 0.64% of the sample. Material for sequencing was CD4+ T cells from blood. Receptor source: a human donor in good health.

The chain uses TRBV25-1 and TRBJ1-3; D remains ambiguous. V was cut by 1 base and J by 0 bases, with 7 bases left in between. CDR3 size: 15 residues. Germline V gives CDR1 MGHDK, CDR2 SYGVNS. The CDR3 here is CASSESKNSGNTIYF. The CDR3 bases are TGTGCCAGCAGTGAATCTAAGAACTCTGGAAACACCATATATTTT.

The chain is built from TRBV6-5 and TRBJ1-1, with D possibly matching TRBD1 (5 bases). Germline V gene data show CDR1 as MNHEY and CDR2 as SVGAGI. V lost 7 bases and J 2 bases, leaving 17 bases between the germline ends. The CDR3 spans 15 residues. The CDR3 sequence is CASTGIGTKNTEAFF. The CDR3 DNA reads TGTGCCAGCACGGGTATCGGGACGAAAAACACTGAAGCTTTCTTT.

The CDR3, as DNA: TGTGCCAGCAGCAAAACATCTAACTATGGCTACACCTTC. Translation gives CASSKTSNYGYTF. The V call is TRBV21-1, the J call TRBJ1-2; the D call of TRBD1 is as the table states it, not checked on the DNA. TRBV21-1 counts as a pseudogene. The CDR3 totals 13 residues.

The J gene is TRBJ2-2, the V gene TRBV5-1; either TRBD1 or TRBD2 may supply D (6 bases each). Germline CDR1 and CDR2: SGHRS and YFSETQ. The CDR3 loop spans 15 amino acids. V gave up 6 bases and J gave up 1 base, with 13 bases separating them. Here the CDR3 DNA reads TGCGCCAGCACTACGGGGGCGGGGAACACCGGGGAGCTGTTTTTT. Protein: CASTTGAGNTGELFF.

This chain joins TRBV6-6 and TRBJ1-2; 9 bases line up with TRBD1. There are 14 residues in the CDR3. V lost 2 bases, J lost 2 bases, and 0 bases stayed unmatched. The germline gives CDR1 MNHNY, CDR2 SVGAGI (reference sequence). DNA of the CDR3: TGTGCCAGCAGTTACGGGACAGGGAACTATGGCTACACCTTC. The encoded protein is CASSYGTGNYGYTF.

The V gene is TRBV29-1, the J gene TRBJ2-5; D might be TRBD1 or TRBD2, each matching 5 bases. V dropped 4 bases and J dropped 5 bases, with 14 bases sitting between them. Germline V CDR1 and CDR2: SQVTM, ANQGSEA. This CDR3 region has 13 residues. Written as DNA, the CDR3 is TGCAGCGTTGGGGGATGGGGGTCCGAGACCCAGTACTTC. Protein product: CSVGGWGSETQYF.

This clone was seen just once. The gene calls are TRBV5-1 and TRBJ1-2; TRBD1 agrees at 7 bases. Per the germline V gene, CDR1 is SGHRS and CDR2 is YFSETQ. J lost 5 bases, V lost 4 bases, and 8 bases had no gene match. The CDR3 length is 14 residues. The CDR3, as DNA: TGCGCCAGCAGCCGGCCCGGGACAGAGTATGGCTACACCTTC. Its protein is CASSRPGTEYGYTF. The complete variable domain, with remaining parts taken from reference TRBV5-1 and TRBJ1-2, reads KAGVTQTPRYLIKTRGQQVTLSCSPISGHRSVSWYQQTPGQGLQFLFEYFSETQRNKGNFPGRFSGRQFSNSRSEMNVSTLELGDSALYLCASSRPGTEYGYTFGSGTRLTVV.

This clone was recorded only once. CDR3 in amino acids: CASSPDRANNEQFF. The CDR3 DNA is TGTGCCAGCTCACCAGACAGGGCGAACAATGAGCAGTTCTTC. The chain is built from TRBV18 and TRBJ2-1, with 7 bases identical to TRBD1. The CDR3 runs 14 residues. Per germline, CDR1 KGHSH and CDR2 LQKENI. The V gene end was trimmed by 2 bases and the J gene end by 5 bases; junction bases not matched to a gene: 3.